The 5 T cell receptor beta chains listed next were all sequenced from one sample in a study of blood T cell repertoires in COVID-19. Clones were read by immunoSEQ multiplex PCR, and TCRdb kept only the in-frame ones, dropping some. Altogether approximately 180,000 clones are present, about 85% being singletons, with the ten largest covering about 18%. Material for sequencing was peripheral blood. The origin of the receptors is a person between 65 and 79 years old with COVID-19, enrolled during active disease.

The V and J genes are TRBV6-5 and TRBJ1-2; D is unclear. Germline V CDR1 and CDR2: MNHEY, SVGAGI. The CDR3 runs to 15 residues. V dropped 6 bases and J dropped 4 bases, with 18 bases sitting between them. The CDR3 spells CASSRRGFFGYGYTF. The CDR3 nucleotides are TGTGCCAGCAGCCGACGAGGGTTCTTCGGCTATGGCTACACCTTC.

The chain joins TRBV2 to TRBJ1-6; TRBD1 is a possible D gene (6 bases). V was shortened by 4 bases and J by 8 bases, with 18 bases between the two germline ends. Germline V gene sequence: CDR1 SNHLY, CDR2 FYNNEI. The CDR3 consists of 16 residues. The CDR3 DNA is TGTGCCAGCAGTGGGACAGTGGGTTTTGGGGATTCACCCCTCCACTTT. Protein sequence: CASSGTVGFGDSPLHF. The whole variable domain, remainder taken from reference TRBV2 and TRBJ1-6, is EPEVTQTPSHQVTQMGQEVILRCVPISNHLYFYWYRQILGQKVEFLVSFYNNEISEKSEIFDDQFSVERPDGSNFTLKIRSTKLEDSAMYFCASSGTVGFGDSPLHFGNGTRLTVT.

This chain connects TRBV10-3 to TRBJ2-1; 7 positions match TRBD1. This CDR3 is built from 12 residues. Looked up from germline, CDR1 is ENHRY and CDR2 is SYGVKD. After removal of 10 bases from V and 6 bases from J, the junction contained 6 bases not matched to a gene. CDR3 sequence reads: CATTGQTNEQFF. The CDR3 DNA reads TGTGCCACCACGGGACAGACCAATGAGCAGTTCTTC.

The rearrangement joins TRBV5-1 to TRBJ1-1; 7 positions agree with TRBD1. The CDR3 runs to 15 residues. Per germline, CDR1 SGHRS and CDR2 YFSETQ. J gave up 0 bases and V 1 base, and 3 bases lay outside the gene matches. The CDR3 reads CASSLTGAVNTEAFF. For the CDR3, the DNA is TGCGCCAGCAGCTTGACAGGGGCGGTGAACACTGAAGCTTTCTTT.

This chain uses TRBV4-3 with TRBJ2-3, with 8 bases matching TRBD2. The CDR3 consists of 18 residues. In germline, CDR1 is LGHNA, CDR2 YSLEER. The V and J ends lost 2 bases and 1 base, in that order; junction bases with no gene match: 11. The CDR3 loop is CASSQSGASGPGTDTQYF. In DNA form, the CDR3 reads TGCGCCAGCAGCCAAAGTGGGGCTAGCGGGCCCGGCACAGATACGCAGTATTTT.